This note documents a single T cell receptor (beta chain) sequence. Its antigen is currently unknown. The source of the sample is a study of PD-L1 blockade in urothelial cancer. In the study overall: Each participant's history included 0 to 3 prior chemotherapy regimens. Blood samples had a median of around 150,000 T cells.

Study-level results: Below-median pretreatment blood TCR clonality predicted better survival.

In each PCR, synthetic TCR analog templates were spiked in. Only in-frame clones appear in the TCRdb table, and some are missing; sequencing was by immunoSEQ multiplex PCR. The sample contains around 120,000 clones, 75% to 90% of which appear only once. Sample time point: peripheral blood 6 weeks after treatment start. The CDR3 has 15 amino acids. Germline values: CDR1 MNHEY, CDR2 SVGAGI. V lost 4 bases, J lost 1 base, and 13 bases lay in between. The chain has TRBV6-5 and TRBJ1-2; no definite D call. The sequence was collected from a man in his sixties with urothelial cancer. Sequencing was performed on PBMCs, taken around atezolizumab (anti-PD-L1) treatment. The CDR3 region is CASSSILTSNYGYTF. Written as DNA, the CDR3 is TGTGCCAGCAGTTCCATACTAACAAGTAACTATGGCTACACCTTC.